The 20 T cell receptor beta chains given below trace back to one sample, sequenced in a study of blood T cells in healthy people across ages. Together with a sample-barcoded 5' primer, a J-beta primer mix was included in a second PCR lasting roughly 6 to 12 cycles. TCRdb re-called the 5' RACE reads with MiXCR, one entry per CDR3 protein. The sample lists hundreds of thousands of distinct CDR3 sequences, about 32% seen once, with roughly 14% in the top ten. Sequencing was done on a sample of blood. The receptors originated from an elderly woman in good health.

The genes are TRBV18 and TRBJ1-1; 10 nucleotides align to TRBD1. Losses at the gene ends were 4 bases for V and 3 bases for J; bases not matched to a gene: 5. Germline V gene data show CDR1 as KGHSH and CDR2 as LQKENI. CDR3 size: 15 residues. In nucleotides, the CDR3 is TGTGCCAGCTCACAGGGACAGGGGAAGGACACTGAAGCTTTCTTT. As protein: CASSQGQGKDTEAFF.

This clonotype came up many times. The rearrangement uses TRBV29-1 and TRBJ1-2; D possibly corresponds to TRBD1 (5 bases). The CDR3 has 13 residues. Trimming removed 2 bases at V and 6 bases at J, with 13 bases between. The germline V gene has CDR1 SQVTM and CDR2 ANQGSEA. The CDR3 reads CSVELGTYDGYTF. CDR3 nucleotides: TGCAGCGTTGAATTAGGGACCTATGATGGCTACACCTTC.

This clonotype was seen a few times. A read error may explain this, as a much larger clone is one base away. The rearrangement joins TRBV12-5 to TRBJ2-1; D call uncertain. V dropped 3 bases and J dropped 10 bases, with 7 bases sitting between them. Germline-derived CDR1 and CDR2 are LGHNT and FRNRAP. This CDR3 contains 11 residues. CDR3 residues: CASGFRDEQFF. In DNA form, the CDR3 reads TGTGCTAGTGGTTTCAGAGACGAGCAGTTCTTC. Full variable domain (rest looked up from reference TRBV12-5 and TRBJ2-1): DARVTQTPRHKVTEMGQEVTMRCQPILGHNTVFWYRQTMMQGLELLAYFRNRAPLDDSGMPKDRFSAEMPDATLATLKIQPSEPRDSAVYFCASGFRDEQFFGPGTRLTVL.

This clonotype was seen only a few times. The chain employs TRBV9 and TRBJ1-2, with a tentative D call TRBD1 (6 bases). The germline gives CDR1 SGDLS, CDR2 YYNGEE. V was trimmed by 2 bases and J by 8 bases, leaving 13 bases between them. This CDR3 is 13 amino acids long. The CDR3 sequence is CASSVLGGVGYTF. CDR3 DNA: TGTGCCAGCAGCGTTCTTGGGGGCGTGGGCTACACCTTC.

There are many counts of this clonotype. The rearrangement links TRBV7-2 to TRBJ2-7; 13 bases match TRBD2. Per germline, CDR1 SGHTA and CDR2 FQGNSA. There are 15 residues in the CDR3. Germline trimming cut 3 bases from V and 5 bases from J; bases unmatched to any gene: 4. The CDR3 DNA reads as TGTGCCAGCAGCTTTACTAGCGGGGGGGCCAACGAGCAGTACTTC. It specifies CASSFTSGGANEQYF. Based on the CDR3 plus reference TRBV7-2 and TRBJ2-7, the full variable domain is GAGVSQSPSNKVTEKGKDVELRCDPISGHTALYWYRQSLGQGLEFLIYFQGNSAPDKSGLPSDRFSAERTGGSVSTLTIQRTQQEDSAVYLCASSFTSGGANEQYFGPGTRLTVT.

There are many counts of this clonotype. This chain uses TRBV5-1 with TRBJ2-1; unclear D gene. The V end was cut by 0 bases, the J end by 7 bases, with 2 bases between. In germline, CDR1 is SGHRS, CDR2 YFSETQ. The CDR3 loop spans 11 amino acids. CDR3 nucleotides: TGCGCCAGCAGCTTGGGTAATGAGCAGTTCTTC. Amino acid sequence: CASSLGNEQFF.

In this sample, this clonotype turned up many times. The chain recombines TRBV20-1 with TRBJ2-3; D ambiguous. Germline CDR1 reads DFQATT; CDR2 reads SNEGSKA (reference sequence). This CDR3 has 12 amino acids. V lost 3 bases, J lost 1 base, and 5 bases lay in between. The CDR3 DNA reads TGCAGTGCTAGTAGGGGCACAGATACGCAGTATTTT. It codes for CSASRGTDTQYF.

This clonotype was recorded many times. In nucleotides, the CDR3 is TGCAGCGGGACAGGGGGTTGGATAACTGAAGCTTTCTTT. It encodes CSGTGGWITEAFF. The chain couples TRBV29-1 to TRBJ1-1; TRBD1 matches at 10 bases. The CDR3 sequence is 13 residues long. Per the germline V gene, CDR1 is SQVTM and CDR2 is ANQGSEA. V shed 7 bases and J 5 bases; nucleotides not matched to a gene: 7.

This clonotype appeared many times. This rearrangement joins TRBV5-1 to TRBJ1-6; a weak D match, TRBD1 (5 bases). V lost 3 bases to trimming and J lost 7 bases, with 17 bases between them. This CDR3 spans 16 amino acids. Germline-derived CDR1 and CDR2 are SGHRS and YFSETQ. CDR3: CASSSELGGVNSPLHF. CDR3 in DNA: TGCGCCAGCAGCTCGGAGCTTGGGGGTGTGAATTCACCCCTCCACTTT.

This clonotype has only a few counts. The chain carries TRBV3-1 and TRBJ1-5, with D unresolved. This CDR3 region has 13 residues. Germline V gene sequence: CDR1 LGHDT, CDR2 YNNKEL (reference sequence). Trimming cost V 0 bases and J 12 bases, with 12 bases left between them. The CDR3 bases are TGTGCCAGCAGCCAAGATAGACGCGGGGTCCAGCATTTT. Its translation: CASSQDRRGVQHF.

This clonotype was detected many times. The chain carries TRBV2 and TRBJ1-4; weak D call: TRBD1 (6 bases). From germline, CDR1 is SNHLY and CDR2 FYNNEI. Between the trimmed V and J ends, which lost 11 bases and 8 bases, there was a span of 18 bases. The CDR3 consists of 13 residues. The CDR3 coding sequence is TGTGCCTTCAAGGGACAAGTAAACGAAAAACTGTTTTTT. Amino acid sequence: CAFKGQVNEKLFF.

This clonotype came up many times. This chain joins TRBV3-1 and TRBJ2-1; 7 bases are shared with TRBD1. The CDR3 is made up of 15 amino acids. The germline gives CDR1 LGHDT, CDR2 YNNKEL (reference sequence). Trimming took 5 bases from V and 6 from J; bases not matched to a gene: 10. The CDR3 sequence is CASSYRQGWGNEQFF. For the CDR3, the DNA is TGTGCCAGCAGCTATAGACAGGGATGGGGCAATGAGCAGTTCTTC.

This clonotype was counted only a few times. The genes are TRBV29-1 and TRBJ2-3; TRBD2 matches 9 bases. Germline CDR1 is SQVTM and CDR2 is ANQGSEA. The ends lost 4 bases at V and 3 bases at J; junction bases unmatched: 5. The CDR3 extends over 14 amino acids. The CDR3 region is CSVASGGPTDTQYF. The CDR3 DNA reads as TGCAGCGTTGCCAGCGGGGGGCCAACAGATACGCAGTATTTT.

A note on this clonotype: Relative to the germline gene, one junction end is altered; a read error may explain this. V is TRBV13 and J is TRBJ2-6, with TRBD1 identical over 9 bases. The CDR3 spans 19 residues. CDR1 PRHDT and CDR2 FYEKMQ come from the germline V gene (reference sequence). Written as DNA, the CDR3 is TGTGCCAGCAGCTTGAGGTCCGGGACAGGGACTTCTGGGGCTAACGTCCGGACTTTC. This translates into CASSLRSGTGTSGANVRTF.

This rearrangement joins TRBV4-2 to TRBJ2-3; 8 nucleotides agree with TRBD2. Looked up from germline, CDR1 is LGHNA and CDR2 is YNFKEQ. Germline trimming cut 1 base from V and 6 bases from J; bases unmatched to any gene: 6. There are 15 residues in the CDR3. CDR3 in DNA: TGTGCCAGCAGCCAAGTGGGTAGCGGGAAGGATACGCAGTATTTT. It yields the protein CASSQVGSGKDTQYF.

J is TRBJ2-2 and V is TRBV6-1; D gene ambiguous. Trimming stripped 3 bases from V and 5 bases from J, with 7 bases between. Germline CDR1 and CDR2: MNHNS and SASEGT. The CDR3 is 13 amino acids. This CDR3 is CASSESMTGELFF. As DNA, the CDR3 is TGTGCCAGCAGTGAGTCAATGACCGGGGAGCTGTTTTTT.

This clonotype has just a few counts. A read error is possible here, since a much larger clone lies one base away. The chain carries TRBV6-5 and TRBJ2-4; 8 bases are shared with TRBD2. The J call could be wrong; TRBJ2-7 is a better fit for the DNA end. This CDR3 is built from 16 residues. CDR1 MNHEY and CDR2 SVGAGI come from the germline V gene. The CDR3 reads CASSYGGAGVPLEQYF. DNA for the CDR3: TGTGCCAGCAGTTACGGGGGAGCGGGGGTCCCTCTCGAGCAGTACTTC.

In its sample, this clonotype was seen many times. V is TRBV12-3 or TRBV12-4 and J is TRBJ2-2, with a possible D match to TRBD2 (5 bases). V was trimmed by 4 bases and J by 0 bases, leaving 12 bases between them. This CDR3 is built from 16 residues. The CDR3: CASSSFVGANTGELFF. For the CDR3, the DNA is TGTGCCAGCAGTTCCTTTGTCGGGGCGAACACCGGGGAGCTGTTTTTT.

CDR3 protein: CASSYEQGVYEQYF. The CDR3 DNA reads TGTGCCAGCAGTTACGAGCAGGGTGTCTACGAGCAGTACTTC. This chain connects TRBV6-2 or TRBV6-3 to TRBJ2-7, with D possibly being TRBD1 (5 bases). Germline V gives CDR1 MNHEY, CDR2 SVGEGT. This CDR3 region has 14 residues. Trimming cost V 2 bases and J 3 bases, with 11 bases left between them.

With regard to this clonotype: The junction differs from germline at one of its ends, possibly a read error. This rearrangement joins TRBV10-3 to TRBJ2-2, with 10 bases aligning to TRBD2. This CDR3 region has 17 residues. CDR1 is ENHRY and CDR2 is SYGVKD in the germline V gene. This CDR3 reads CASSLGRTSGVYGELFF. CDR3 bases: TGTGCCAGCAGTTTAGGGAGGACTAGCGGAGTATACGGGGAGCTGTTTTTT.